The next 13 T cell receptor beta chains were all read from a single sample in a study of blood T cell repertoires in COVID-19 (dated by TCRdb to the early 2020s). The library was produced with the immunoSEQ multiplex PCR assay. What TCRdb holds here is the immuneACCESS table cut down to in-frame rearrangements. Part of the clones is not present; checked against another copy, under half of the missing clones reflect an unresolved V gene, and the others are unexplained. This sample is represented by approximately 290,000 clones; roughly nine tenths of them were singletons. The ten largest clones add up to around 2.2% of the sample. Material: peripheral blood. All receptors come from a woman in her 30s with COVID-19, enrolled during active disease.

DNA for the CDR3: TGCGCCAGCAGCTTGGTAAGCGGGGCGAGCTCTGGAAACACCATATATTTT. Protein product: CASSLVSGASSGNTIYF. The gene calls are TRBV5-1 and TRBJ1-3; weak D call: TRBD1 (5 bases). The CDR3 contains 17 residues. Trimming removed 0 bases at V and 0 bases at J, with 13 bases between. The germline gives CDR1 SGHRS, CDR2 YFSETQ.

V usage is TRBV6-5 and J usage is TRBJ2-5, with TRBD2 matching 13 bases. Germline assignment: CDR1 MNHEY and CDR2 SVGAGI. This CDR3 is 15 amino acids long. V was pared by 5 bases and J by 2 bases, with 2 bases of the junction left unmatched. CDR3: CASSPGLAGQETQYF. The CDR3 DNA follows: TGTGCCAGCAGTCCGGGACTAGCGGGACAAGAGACCCAGTACTTC.

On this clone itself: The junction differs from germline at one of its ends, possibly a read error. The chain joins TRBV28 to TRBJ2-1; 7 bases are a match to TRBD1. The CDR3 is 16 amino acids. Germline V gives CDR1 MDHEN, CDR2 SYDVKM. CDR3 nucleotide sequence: TGTGCCAGCAGTTTAGCTAAGGGACAGCTTTACAATGAGCAGCTCTTC. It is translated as CASSLAKGQLYNEQLF.

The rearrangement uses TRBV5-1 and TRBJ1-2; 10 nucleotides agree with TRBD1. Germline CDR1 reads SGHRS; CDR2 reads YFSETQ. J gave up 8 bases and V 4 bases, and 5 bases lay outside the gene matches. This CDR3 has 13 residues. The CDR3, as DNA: TGCGCCAGCAGCAAGACAGGGGGCAGGGGCTACACCTTC. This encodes CASSKTGGRGYTF.

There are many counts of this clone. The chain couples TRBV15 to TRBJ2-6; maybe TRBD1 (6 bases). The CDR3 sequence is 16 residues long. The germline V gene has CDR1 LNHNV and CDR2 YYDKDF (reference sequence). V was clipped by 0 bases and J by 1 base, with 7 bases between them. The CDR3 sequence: CATSRDQGSGANVLTF. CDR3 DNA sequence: TGTGCCACCAGCAGAGATCAGGGGTCTGGGGCCAACGTCCTGACTTTC.

The CDR3 here is CASSLVVAVTDTQYF. Here the CDR3 DNA reads TGCGCCAGCAGTCTGGTAGTAGCGGTTACAGATACGCAGTATTTT. The V gene is TRBV5-1, the J gene TRBJ2-3; tentatively, D is TRBD2 (6 bases). V was shortened by 5 bases and J by 3 bases, with 16 bases between the two germline ends. Germline CDR1 SGHRS, CDR2 YFSETQ. The CDR3 is 15 residues long.

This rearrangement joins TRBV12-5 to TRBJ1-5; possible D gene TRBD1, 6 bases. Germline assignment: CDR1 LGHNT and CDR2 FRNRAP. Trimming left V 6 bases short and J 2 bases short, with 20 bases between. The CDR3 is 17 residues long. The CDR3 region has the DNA TGTGCTAGTGGCCCGGATAGACGGGGGGGCGGCAATCAGCCCCAGCATTTT. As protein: CASGPDRRGGGNQPQHF.

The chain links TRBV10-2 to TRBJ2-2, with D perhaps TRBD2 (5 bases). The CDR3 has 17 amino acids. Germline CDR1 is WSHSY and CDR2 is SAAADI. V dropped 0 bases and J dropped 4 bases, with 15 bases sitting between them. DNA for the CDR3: TGCGCCAGCAGTGAGTCGACGGGTCTAGCAGGCACCGGGGAGCTGTTTTTT. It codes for CASSESTGLAGTGELFF.

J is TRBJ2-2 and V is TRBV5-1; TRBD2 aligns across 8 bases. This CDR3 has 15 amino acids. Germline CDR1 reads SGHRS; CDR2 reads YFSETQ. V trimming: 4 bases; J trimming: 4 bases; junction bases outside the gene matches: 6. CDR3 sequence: CASSPGLVVTGELFF. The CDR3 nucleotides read TGCGCCAGCAGCCCGGGACTAGTGGTCACCGGGGAGCTGTTTTTT.

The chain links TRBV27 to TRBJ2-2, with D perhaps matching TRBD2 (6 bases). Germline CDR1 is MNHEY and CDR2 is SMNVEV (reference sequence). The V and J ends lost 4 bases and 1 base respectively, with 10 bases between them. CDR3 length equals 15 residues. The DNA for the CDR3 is TGTGCCAGCAGTTCCGGGACTTTGAACACCGGGGAGCTGTTTTTT. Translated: CASSSGTLNTGELFF.

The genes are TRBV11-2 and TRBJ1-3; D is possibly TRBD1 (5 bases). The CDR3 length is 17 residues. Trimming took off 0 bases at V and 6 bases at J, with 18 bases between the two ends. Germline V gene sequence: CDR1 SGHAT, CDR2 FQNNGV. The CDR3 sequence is CASSLDGRAAGANTIYF. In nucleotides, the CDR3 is TGTGCCAGCAGCTTAGACGGCAGGGCGGCAGGCGCAAACACCATATATTTT. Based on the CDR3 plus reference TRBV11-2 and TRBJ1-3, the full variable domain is EAGVAQSPRYKIIEKRQSVAFWCNPISGHATLYWYQQILGQGPKLLIQFQNNGVVDDSQLPKDRFSAERLKGVDSTLKIQPAKLEDSAVYLCASSLDGRAAGANTIYFGEGSWLTVV.

The CDR3 nucleotides are TGCGCCAGCAGCCGCTTAGCGGGAGGAGAGCAGTTCTTC. It specifies CASSRLAGGEQFF. The chain couples TRBV4-1 to TRBJ2-1; 10 bases map to TRBD2. In germline, CDR1 is MGHRA, CDR2 YSYEKL. The CDR3 length is 13 residues. V was pared by 4 bases and J by 10 bases, with 4 bases of the junction left unmatched.

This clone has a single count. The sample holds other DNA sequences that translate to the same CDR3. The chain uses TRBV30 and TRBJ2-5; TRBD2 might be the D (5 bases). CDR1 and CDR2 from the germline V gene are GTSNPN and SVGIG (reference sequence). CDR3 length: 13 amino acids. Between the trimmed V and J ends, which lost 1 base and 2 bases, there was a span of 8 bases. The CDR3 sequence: CAWSGGLQETQYF. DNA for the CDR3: TGTGCCTGGAGTGGAGGACTTCAAGAGACCCAGTACTTC.